These T cell receptor beta chains were read from a single sample in a study of CD8+ T cells in alopecia areata. Profiling relied on immunoSEQ multiplex PCR, and the TCRdb table lists in-frame clones only, not all of them. Here the sample spans fewer than 250,000 clones, 40% to 45% being singletons. The source was CD4+ T cells sorted from blood, collected at approximately week 37, from a patient treated with tofacitinib. These receptors all stem from a human donor with alopecia areata. CDR3s include the opening cysteine and the closing phenylalanine or tryptophan. A D gene is named only where the DNA matches it firmly. Clone size, where shown, is once, few, many, or a class for clones that have expanded.

cdr3_aa,cdr3_nt,j_call,v_call,clone_size,d_call
CSSKQGDGYTF,TGCAGCTCCAAACAGGGAGACGGCTACACCTTC,TRBJ1-2,TRBV29-1,NA,NA
CASSLTGVETQYF,TGTGCCAGCAGCCTCACAGGGGTGGAGACCCAGTACTTC,TRBJ2-5,TRBV11-2,few,TRBD1
CSVLRAYSNQPQHF,TGCAGCGTGCTCCGGGCTTATAGCAATCAGCCCCAGCATTTT,TRBJ1-5,TRBV29-1,NA,NA
CATGSGHTDTQYF,TGTGCCACCGGTAGCGGGCACACAGATACGCAGTATTTT,TRBJ2-3,TRBV19,few,TRBD2
CSVEGGIAEAFF,TGCAGCGTTGAAGGAGGCATCGCTGAAGCTTTCTTT,TRBJ1-1,TRBV29-1,few,NA
CASSSRGLGTEAFF,TGCGCCAGCAGCTCCCGGGGGCTAGGCACTGAAGCTTTCTTT,TRBJ1-1,TRBV5-1,NA,NA
CAWSLGRDTEAFF,TGTGCCTGGAGTCTGGGCCGCGACACTGAAGCTTTCTTT,TRBJ1-1,TRBV30,few,NA
CASSTDLNQPQHF,TGTGCCAGCTCAACGGACCTTAATCAGCCCCAGCATTTT,TRBJ1-5,TRBV18,NA,NA
CAWSVGKGTGGYTF,TGTGCCTGGAGTGTTGGGAAAGGGACGGGGGGCTACACCTTC,TRBJ1-2,TRBV30,NA,NA
CATSAPGQGLYQRPQHF,TGTGCCACTAGCGCCCCGGGACAGGGGCTCTATCAGAGGCCCCAGCATTTT,TRBJ1-5,TRBV15,NA,TRBD1
CAWSRGGTSYEQYF,TGTGCCTGGAGTCGGGGGGGGACCTCCTACGAGCAGTACTTC,TRBJ2-7,TRBV30,NA,TRBD2
CASSWTSGTYNEQFF,TGTGCCAGCAGCTGGACTAGCGGAACCTACAATGAGCAGTTCTTC,TRBJ2-1,TRBV7-3,NA,TRBD2
CASSQNRDTQYF,TGTGCCAGCAGTCAAAACCGAGATACGCAGTATTTT,TRBJ2-3,TRBV11-2,few,NA
CASNGGRSSGANVLTF,TGTGCCTCTAATGGCGGGAGGTCCTCTGGGGCCAACGTCCTGACTTTC,TRBJ2-6,TRBV19,NA,TRBD2
CASSLAGRSIQYF,TGCGCCAGCAGCTTGGCCGGGAGGTCCATTCAGTACTTC,TRBJ2-4,TRBV5-1,NA,TRBD2
CASTVTKGSAEAFF,TGTGCCAGCACCGTTACTAAGGGCAGCGCTGAAGCTTTCTTT,TRBJ1-1,TRBV7-9,NA,NA
CSVVKGPGYGYTF,TGCAGCGTTGTCAAGGGACCGGGCTATGGCTACACCTTC,TRBJ1-2,TRBV29-1,NA,NA
CASSLAPPSPQANEQFF,TGTGCCAGCAGCTTAGCTCCTCCCTCCCCCCAGGCCAATGAGCAGTTCTTC,TRBJ2-1,TRBV7-2,few,NA
CASSLGPSGGNEQFF,TGTGCCAGCAGCTTAGGGCCTAGCGGGGGGAATGAGCAGTTCTTC,TRBJ2-1,TRBV7-2,NA,TRBD2
CAWGRGPNQPQHF,TGTGCCTGGGGGAGGGGACCCAATCAGCCCCAGCATTTT,TRBJ1-5,TRBV30,NA,NA
CASSLGANTGELFF,TGTGCCAGCAGCTTGGGGGCGAACACCGGGGAGCTGTTTTTT,TRBJ2-2,TRBV7-2,NA,NA
CASSLDVTSHEQYF,TGTGCTAGCAGCTTAGACGTCACCAGCCACGAGCAGTACTTC,TRBJ2-7,TRBV7-7,NA,NA
CAISGPRGTEAFF,TGTGCCATCTCCGGGCCTCGGGGCACTGAAGCTTTCTTT,TRBJ1-1,TRBV19,many,NA
CASSSGQGRYEQYF,TGTGCCAGCAGTTCGGGACAGGGGAGGTACGAGCAGTACTTC,TRBJ2-7,TRBV6-5,NA,TRBD1
CASSLREPVDTQYF,TGTGCCAGCAGCTTACGAGAGCCCGTGGATACGCAGTATTTT,TRBJ2-3,TRBV7-9,few,NA
CASSRRGMDEQYF,TGTGCCAGCAGCCGGCGGGGGATGGACGAGCAGTACTTC,TRBJ2-7,TRBV7-2,few,TRBD2
CASSLSPRGGYGYTF,TGTGCCAGCAGTTTATCCCCCAGGGGTGGGTATGGCTACACCTTC,TRBJ1-2,TRBV28,few,NA
CASSWTDTQYF,TGCGCCAGCAGCTGGACAGATACGCAGTATTTT,TRBJ2-3,TRBV5-1,NA,NA
CASSAAGGPQYEQYF,TGTGCCAGCAGCGCAGCCGGGGGGCCTCAGTACGAGCAGTACTTC,TRBJ2-7,TRBV7-2,few,NA
CASSVDEGAIDTQYF,TGTGCCAGCAGCGTTGACGAGGGGGCGATCGATACGCAGTATTTT,TRBJ2-3,TRBV6-5,many,TRBD1
CASSSRTGWNTEAFF,TGTGCCAGCAGCTCTAGGACAGGGTGGAACACTGAAGCTTTCTTT,TRBJ1-1,TRBV7-2,NA,TRBD1
CAWSPPGLNTDTQYF,TGTGCCTGGAGTCCCCCGGGACTTAACACAGATACGCAGTATTTT,TRBJ2-3,TRBV30,few,NA
CASSLNSGSPYEQYF,TGCGCCAGCAGCTTGAATAGCGGGAGCCCGTACGAGCAGTACTTC,TRBJ2-7,TRBV5-1,NA,TRBD2
CASSVVGEQYF,TGTGCCAGCAGTGTGGTGGGGGAGCAGTACTTC,TRBJ2-7,TRBV2,NA,NA
CASSQKQAFQETQYF,TGCGCCAGCAGCCAAAAACAGGCCTTCCAAGAGACCCAGTACTTC,TRBJ2-5,TRBV4-1,many,NA
CASTLPAYNDEQFF,TGTGCCAGCACTCTTCCTGCTTACAATGACGAGCAGTTCTTC,TRBJ2-1,TRBV7-8,few,NA
CSVEVVAKETQYF,TGCAGCGTTGAGGTAGTCGCGAAAGAGACCCAGTACTTC,TRBJ2-5,TRBV29-1,few,NA
CASSARGGTSGNEQFF,TGTGCCAGCAGTGCTCGTGGGGGGACTAGCGGTAATGAGCAGTTCTTC,TRBJ2-1,TRBV6-1,NA,TRBD2
CASSPIPGPADTEAFF,TGTGCCAGCTCACCAATCCCAGGACCCGCGGACACTGAAGCTTTCTTT,TRBJ1-1,TRBV18,NA,NA
CATSKGDSSSYNEQFF,TGTGCCACCAGCAAAGGGGACTCCAGCTCCTACAATGAGCAGTTCTTC,TRBJ2-1,TRBV15,NA,NA
CASSEALRVYGYTF,TGTGCCAGCAGTGAAGCGCTGAGGGTCTATGGCTACACCTTC,TRBJ1-2,TRBV2,NA,NA
CASSPADRAGYEQYF,TGCGCCAGCAGCCCGGCAGACAGGGCGGGGTACGAGCAGTACTTC,TRBJ2-7,TRBV5-1,few,NA
CASSQEESPEDTQYF,TGTGCCAGCAGCCAAGAGGAATCTCCGGAAGATACGCAGTATTTT,TRBJ2-3,TRBV4-2,once,NA
CSVVEGLNTEAFF,TGCAGCGTTGTGGAAGGTTTGAACACTGAAGCTTTCTTT,TRBJ1-1,TRBV29-1,few,NA
CASSQVSRSNSYEQYF,TGTGCCAGCAGCCAAGTTAGCCGATCTAACAGCTACGAGCAGTACTTC,TRBJ2-7,TRBV4-2,few,NA
CSVRTSGNTIYF,TGCAGCGTTCGGACCTCTGGAAACACCATATATTTT,TRBJ1-3,TRBV29-1,NA,NA
CASSLGTTDTQYF,TGTGCCAGCAGTCTCGGGACCACAGATACGCAGTATTTT,TRBJ2-3,TRBV25-1,NA,NA
CASSRTSGNIQYF,TGTGCCAGCAGCCGAACTAGCGGCAACATTCAGTACTTC,TRBJ2-4,TRBV6-5,NA,TRBD2